This T cell receptor (beta chain) was observed in a study of molecular identifiers for immune sequencing clone quantification. Each CDR3 protein is one row after TCRdb ran MiXCR on the PCR reads. The sample carries approximately 36,000 distinct CDR3 sequences, about a fifth recorded once. This clonotype was picked up many times. Naive CD8 T cells were picked out by sorting for CD8+CD4-CCR7+CD45RA+. J gave up 3 bases and V 6 bases, and 7 bases lay outside the gene matches. The CDR3 runs to 15 residues. The chain is built from TRBV12-3 or TRBV12-4 and TRBJ2-7; 11 bases agree with TRBD2. The sequencing input was naive CD8+ T cells from blood, with Jurkat cell RNA spiked in. Subset defined: FACS-sorted CD8+CD4-CCR7+CD45RA+ naive T cells. This TCR came from a human donor in good health. Some libraries in this study had Jurkat cell RNA spiked in. This CDR3 is CASSFSGRAFYEQYF. The CDR3, as DNA: TGTGCCAGCAGCTTTAGCGGGAGGGCCTTCTACGAGCAGTACTTC.